Listed here are 8 T cell receptor beta chains from one sample, sequenced in a study of T cell responses to AZD1222 COVID-19 vaccine. The data were produced by immunoSEQ multiplex PCR, yet TCRdb's version contains in-frame clones alone and is incomplete. The table has more than 140,000 clones, 93% seen once. Sequenced material: peripheral blood, taken on day 0 of MenACWY control vaccination. The origin of the receptors is an adult in good health.

The rearrangement uses TRBV4-1 and TRBJ1-5; no definite D call. Germline assignment: CDR1 MGHRA and CDR2 YSYEKL. The CDR3 is 15 residues long. Trimming took 0 bases from V and 7 from J, leaving 13 bases between them. The CDR3 sequence: CASSQDGRNDQPQHF. CDR3 in DNA: TGCGCCAGCAGCCAAGATGGGAGAAACGACCAGCCCCAGCATTTT.

The V gene is TRBV19, the J gene TRBJ2-1; 10 bases align to TRBD2. After removal of 4 bases from V and 6 bases from J, the junction contained 9 bases not matched to a gene. There are 16 residues in the CDR3. CDR1 and CDR2 (germline): LNHDA, SQIVND (reference sequence). Written as DNA, the CDR3 is TGTGCCAGTAGTAAGCCTAGCGGGAGTGCTGGCAATGAGCAGTTCTTC. Translating it yields CASSKPSGSAGNEQFF.

The genes are TRBV24-1 and TRBJ2-3; TRBD2 agrees at 7 bases. The CDR3 covers 15 residues. Trimming cost V 3 bases and J 1 base; bases outside gene matches: 3. Germline V gene lookup returns CDR1 KGHDR and CDR2 SFDVKD. This CDR3 is CATSDRTSGTDTQYF. CDR3 in DNA: TGTGCCACCAGTGATAGAACTAGCGGCACAGATACGCAGTATTTT.

The genes are TRBV19 and TRBJ2-7, with TRBD1 as a possible D gene (7 bases). V was clipped by 1 base and J by 1 base, with 14 bases between them. The CDR3 extends over 16 amino acids. From germline, CDR1 is LNHDA and CDR2 SQIVND (reference sequence). The CDR3 DNA is TGTGCCAGTAGTATAGGTGGAGGGGGCCTATCCTACGAGCAGTACTTC. Protein product: CASSIGGGGLSYEQYF.

This clone was seen a handful of times. V usage is TRBV3-1 (or the pseudogene TRBV3-2) and J usage is TRBJ1-2; 7 nucleotides match TRBD1. The CDR3 consists of 16 residues. CDR1 is LGHDT, CDR2 YNNKEL, per germline (reference sequence). The junction had 7 bases not matched to a gene; V was cut back by 3 bases and J by 0 bases. The CDR3: CASSQATGLPNYGYTF. In DNA form, the CDR3 reads TGTGCCAGCAGCCAGGCGACAGGGCTACCTAACTATGGCTACACCTTC.

The chain is built from TRBV19 and TRBJ1-4; D is unclear. The CDR3 length is 15 residues. Germline CDR1 LNHDA, CDR2 SQIVND (reference sequence). V was pared by 4 bases and J by 7 bases, with 16 bases between. The CDR3 DNA reads TGTGCCAGTAGTAACCGACGGCCGGCGGGTGAAAAACTGTTTTTT. Its protein product is CASSNRRPAGEKLFF.

V gene TRBV7-2 combines with J gene TRBJ1-2; D might be TRBD1 (5 bases). There are 14 residues in the CDR3. Trimming stripped 1 base from V and 8 bases from J, with 14 bases between. Germline CDR1 reads SGHTA; CDR2 reads FQGNSA. This CDR3 is CASSLVGAVRGYTF. CDR3 nucleotides: TGTGCCAGCAGCTTAGTAGGGGCCGTAAGGGGCTACACCTTC.

V and J are TRBV9 and TRBJ1-4; 7 nucleotides line up with TRBD1. This CDR3 has 17 amino acids. Germline V gene data show CDR1 as SGDLS and CDR2 as YYNGEE. The trim removed 4 bases at V and 3 bases at J, leaving 12 bases unmatched. CDR3 DNA: TGTGCCAGCAGCAAGGGGACAGTGTTCGTGTCTAATGAAAAACTGTTTTTT. Amino acid sequence: CASSKGTVFVSNEKLFF.